This T cell receptor beta chain was found in a study of T cell responses to AZD1222 COVID-19 vaccine (dated by TCRdb to the early 2020s). Regarding the study in general: Because spike-specific TCR depth and breadth did not differ between the two schedules, AZD1222 recipients who got a second dose at roughly 4 weeks were pooled with those who got a second dose at roughly 12 weeks. A total of 233 trial participants underwent TCR sequencing, of whom 207 received two doses of AZD1222 and some 25 received two doses of the MenACWY control vaccine. Enrollment into the trials was organized by age into subgroups of 18-55, 56-69 and 70-plus years, and those subgroups contained 148, 28 and 57 TCR-sequenced participants, respectively. The full study reports these points: The whole spike protein was spanned by vaccine-associated CD4 TCRs, and dominant responses were seen in regions 160-218 and 743-854. Because no day 14 peak-response samples were available, the repertoires could be characterized only after the peak T cell response. Spike-specific TCR breadth and depth rose significantly after two AZD1222 doses compared with day 0 and with MenACWY recipients. Reportedly, close to half of the unique spike-specific TCRs recognized epitopes lying outside the regions that are mutated in the B.1.351 and B.1.1.7 variants. The 56-69-year group was small, and its depth increase did not reach significance, likely because of low power. Conclusions about previously exposed vaccinees were limited because only six AZD1222 recipients were SARS-CoV-2 seropositive at baseline. Most participants were white British and females outnumbered males, and the authors suggested that clonal diversity may have been underestimated.

The CDR3 regions of human TCRbeta chains were analyzed by immunosequencing. On the authors' methods: TCRs in the repertoires were matched against a reference library of SARS-CoV-2-specific TCRs that had been generated with the MIRA antigen-specificity platform. Breadth was defined as the fraction of unique TCRs that were SARS-CoV-2-associated, and depth was defined as the fraction of total T cells that were SARS-CoV-2-associated. Using the MIRA data, each spike-specific TCR was mapped to the spike region that the TCR reacts to and placed in a CD4 or CD8 class. Log10-transformed breadth and depth values were compared by one-way ANOVA with Sidak's multiple comparisons tests. What TCRdb holds here is the immuneACCESS table cut down to in-frame rearrangements. Part of the clones is not present; checked against another copy, under half of the missing clones reflect an unresolved V gene, and the others are unexplained. That table gives V, J and clone size, and the DNA gave D and trimming. For this sample there are approximately 110,000 clones; 89% appear just once. Clones ranked in the top ten supply approximately 4.2% of the sample.

As concerns this clone: Its antigen remains unidentified. No base quality information exists; no much larger clone differs at one position.

The time point label here, explained by the study, means: baseline before first vaccination. Vaccinee samples came from UK trials COV001 and COV002, including a single-blind randomized controlled phase 2/3 trial of AZD1222 (ChAdOx1 nCoV-19) in healthy adults. For TCRbeta chain sequencing, PBMC samples from trial participants were taken at day 0 and at day 28 after the second dose. The CDR3 measures 13 amino acids from cysteine to phenylalanine. The DNA shown is the 39-base CDR3, in frame from base 1. V is clipped by 5 bases and J by 4 bases, and the sequence between their germline boundaries is 9 bases long. CDR1 and CDR2 are read off the germline V gene as LGHNA and YNFKEQ.

Rearrangement joined TRBV4-2 to TRBJ2-1; the D gene cannot be named for sure. The receptor was isolated from an adult in good health. Sample: peripheral blood, taken on day 0 of AZD1222 vaccination. The encoded CDR3 is CASSKESYNEQFF. The base sequence is TGTGCCAGCAGCAAGGAGTCTTACAATGAGCAGTTCTTC.